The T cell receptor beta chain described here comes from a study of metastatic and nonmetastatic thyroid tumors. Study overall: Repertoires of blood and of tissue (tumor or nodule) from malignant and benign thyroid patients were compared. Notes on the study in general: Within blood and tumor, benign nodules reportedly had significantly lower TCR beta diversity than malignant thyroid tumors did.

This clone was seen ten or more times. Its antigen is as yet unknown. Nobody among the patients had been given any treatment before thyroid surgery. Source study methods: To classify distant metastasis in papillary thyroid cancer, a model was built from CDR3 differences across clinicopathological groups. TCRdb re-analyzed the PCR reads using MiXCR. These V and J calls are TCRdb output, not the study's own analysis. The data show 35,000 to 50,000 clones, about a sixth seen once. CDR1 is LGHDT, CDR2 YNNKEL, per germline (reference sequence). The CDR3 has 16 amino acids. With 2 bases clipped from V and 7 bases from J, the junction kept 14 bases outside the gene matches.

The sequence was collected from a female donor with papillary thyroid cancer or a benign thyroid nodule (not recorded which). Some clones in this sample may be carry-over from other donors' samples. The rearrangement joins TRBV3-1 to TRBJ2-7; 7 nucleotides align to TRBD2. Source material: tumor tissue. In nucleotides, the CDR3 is TGTGCCAGCAGCCAACGAAGGGGCGGGAGCCGTGGAGAGCAGTACTTC. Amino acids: CASSQRRGGSRGEQYF.